This entry lists 30 T cell receptor beta chains sequenced from one sample in a study of blood T cell repertoires in COVID-19. TCRdb keeps only in-frame clones here, not all; method: immunoSEQ multiplex PCR. Among around 50,000 clones, approximately 81% were seen once, and the ten largest hold approximately 4.5%. The sequenced sample was peripheral blood. The receptor set was obtained from a man aged 35-49 years with active COVID-19.

The chain recombines TRBV7-3 with TRBJ2-7, with 8 bases fitting TRBD2. Germline lookup yields CDR1 SGHTA and CDR2 FQGTGA. The ends lost 2 bases at V and 7 bases at J; junction bases unmatched: 10. The CDR3 length is 15 residues. The CDR3 is CASSLGASGFGEQYF. DNA of the CDR3: TGTGCCAGCAGCTTAGGGGCTAGCGGGTTCGGGGAGCAGTACTTC.

The chain recombines TRBV6-4 with TRBJ2-2, with a weak D call TRBD2 (5 bases). Germline V gene sequence: CDR1 MRHNA, CDR2 SNTAGT. Trimming stripped 5 bases from V and 5 bases from J, with 9 bases between. This CDR3 spans 13 amino acids. The CDR3 region is CASSPEGTGELFF. DNA of the CDR3: TGTGCCAGCAGTCCCGAGGGTACCGGGGAGCTGTTTTTT.

The chain uses TRBV5-1 and TRBJ2-5, with 8 positions matching TRBD1. J lost 5 bases, V lost 4 bases, and 7 bases had no gene match. CDR1 and CDR2 (germline): SGHRS, YFSETQ. The CDR3 totals 14 residues. The CDR3 DNA is TGCGCCAGCAGCCCGTCCACAGGGGGGGAGACCCAGTACTTC. It is translated as CASSPSTGGETQYF. Drawing the rest from reference TRBV5-1 and TRBJ2-5, the complete variable domain is KAGVTQTPRYLIKTRGQQVTLSCSPISGHRSVSWYQQTPGQGLQFLFEYFSETQRNKGNFPGRFSGRQFSNSRSEMNVSTLELGDSALYLCASSPSTGGETQYFGPGTRLLVL.

The chain has TRBV24-1 and TRBJ2-1; 8 bases align to TRBD2. Per germline, CDR1 KGHDR and CDR2 SFDVKD. V lost 3 bases, J lost 9 bases, and 9 bases stayed unmatched. The CDR3 is made up of 15 amino acids. CDR3 sequence: CATSDTSGAPREQFF. The CDR3 nucleotides read TGTGCCACCAGTGATACTAGCGGAGCCCCACGTGAGCAGTTCTTC.

V and J are TRBV29-1 and TRBJ2-3; TRBD2 aligns across 13 bases. The CDR3 contains 12 residues. The J segment lost 9 bases and the V segment lost 4 bases, leaving 1 base of the junction unmatched. Germline values: CDR1 SQVTM, CDR2 ANQGSEA. The CDR3 here is CSVGLAGGTQYF. The CDR3 bases are TGCAGCGTTGGACTAGCGGGAGGCACGCAGTATTTT.

The gene calls are TRBV27 and TRBJ2-3, with TRBD1 matching 8 bases. This CDR3 has 17 residues. With 5 bases clipped from V and 0 bases from J, the junction kept 10 bases outside the gene matches. The germline V gene encodes CDR1 MNHEY and CDR2 SMNVEV (reference sequence). CDR3 protein: CASSVRTGLMSTDTQYF. Here the CDR3 DNA reads TGTGCCAGCAGTGTCCGGACAGGGCTAATGAGCACAGATACGCAGTATTTT.

This chain joins TRBV19 and TRBJ1-5; 9 bases are shared with TRBD1. V shed 5 bases, J shed 5 bases, and the junction held 7 bases outside the gene matches. Looked up from germline, CDR1 is LNHDA and CDR2 is SQIVND (reference sequence). The CDR3 is made up of 15 amino acids. Written as DNA, the CDR3 is TGTGCCAGTAGTCCGGGACAGGGTGGGTATCAGCCCCAGCATTTT. This translates into CASSPGQGGYQPQHF.

The chain combines TRBV6-4 with TRBJ2-1, with 10 positions matching TRBD2. Germline V gene sequence: CDR1 MRHNA, CDR2 SNTAGT. The ends lost 5 bases at V and 8 bases at J; junction bases unmatched: 6. CDR3 length: 14 residues. The CDR3 spells CASSPSGSPDEQFF. DNA for the CDR3: TGTGCCAGCAGTCCTAGCGGGAGTCCCGATGAGCAGTTCTTC.

The chain is built from TRBV2 and TRBJ2-2, with D perhaps matching TRBD2 (6 bases). Germline V gene lookup returns CDR1 SNHLY and CDR2 FYNNEI. This CDR3 is 13 amino acids long. The V and J ends lost 8 bases and 6 bases respectively, with 13 bases between them. CDR3 residues: CASRLAKAGELFF. Here the CDR3 DNA reads TGTGCCAGCCGGCTAGCGAAGGCCGGGGAGCTGTTTTTT.

The chain carries TRBV19 and TRBJ1-5, with D perhaps TRBD1 (5 bases). The germline gives CDR1 LNHDA, CDR2 SQIVND (reference sequence). The V end lost 1 base, the J end lost 0 bases, and 16 bases lay between the germline ends. The CDR3 is made up of 18 amino acids. CDR3 in amino acids: CASSIAGAGSNSNQPQHF. DNA for the CDR3: TGTGCCAGTAGTATAGCTGGGGCGGGATCTAATAGCAATCAGCCCCAGCATTTT.

J is TRBJ2-5 and V is TRBV2; possibly TRBD2 for D (6 bases). Germline V gives CDR1 SNHLY, CDR2 FYNNEI. Trimming removed 6 bases from V and 5 bases from J, with 16 bases in between. The CDR3 length is 14 residues. CDR3 in amino acids: CASRLGGGVETQYF. As DNA, the CDR3 is TGTGCCAGCAGGCTTGGCGGAGGGGTTGAGACCCAGTACTTC.

The J gene is TRBJ2-3, the V gene TRBV7-2; 7 positions agree with TRBD1. The ends lost 0 bases at V and 2 bases at J; junction bases unmatched: 5. This CDR3 has 16 residues. Germline V gene sequence: CDR1 SGHTA, CDR2 FQGNSA. The CDR3 nucleotides are TGTGCCAGCAGCTTAGCGGCCCAGGGGGTCACAGATACGCAGTATTTT. Protein product: CASSLAAQGVTDTQYF.

The chain carries TRBV11-3 and TRBJ1-1; no firm D call. The length of the CDR3 is 12 residues. Trimming removed 5 bases from V and 8 bases from J, with 12 bases in between. Per the germline V gene, CDR1 is SGHNT and CDR2 is YENEEA. This CDR3 is CASSLSGNEAFF. For the CDR3, the DNA is TGTGCCAGCAGCCTCAGCGGAAACGAAGCTTTCTTT.

The chain has TRBV24-1 and TRBJ2-5; the match to TRBD2 covers 13 bases. The germline gives CDR1 KGHDR, CDR2 SFDVKD. This CDR3 has 18 residues. Unmatched junction bases numbered 6, after V lost 2 bases and J lost 1 base. CDR3 coding DNA: TGTGCCACCAGTGATTCAACGACTAGCGGGAGGCCCCAAGAGACCCAGTACTTC. Translated, it gives CATSDSTTSGRPQETQYF.

This clone was counted a single time. The chain recombines TRBV3-1 (or the pseudogene TRBV3-2) with TRBJ2-7; 8 bases match TRBD1. Unmatched junction bases numbered 8, after V lost 0 bases and J lost 1 base. The CDR3 spans 17 residues. Germline V gene lookup returns CDR1 LGHDT and CDR2 YNNKEL (reference sequence). The CDR3 loop reads CASSQDWDRLDSYEQYF. The CDR3, as DNA: TGTGCCAGCAGCCAAGATTGGGACAGGTTAGATTCCTACGAGCAGTACTTC.

The chain employs TRBV24-1 and TRBJ1-1; the D gene is possibly TRBD1 (5 bases). The CDR3 spans 13 residues. Germline V gene lookup returns CDR1 KGHDR and CDR2 SFDVKD. The V end lost 2 bases, the J end lost 3 bases, and 6 bases lay between the germline ends. The CDR3 bases are TGTGCCACCAGTGATTGGGGGGACACTGAAGCTTTCTTT. Translated, it gives CATSDWGDTEAFF.

The chain couples TRBV19 to TRBJ2-1; 10 bases agree with TRBD2. Germline V CDR1 and CDR2: LNHDA, SQIVND (reference sequence). V shed 5 bases and J 4 bases; nucleotides not matched to a gene: 5. The CDR3 has 15 amino acids. CDR3 in amino acids: CASSRTSGTYNEQFF. The DNA of the CDR3 is TGTGCCAGTAGTCGTACTAGCGGGACGTACAATGAGCAGTTCTTC.

There are a few counts of this clone. This sequence joins TRBV28 and TRBJ2-7; 8 bases fit TRBD2. Germline assignment: CDR1 MDHEN and CDR2 SYDVKM. Trimming cost V 3 bases and J 0 bases; bases outside gene matches: 16. CDR3 length: 19 residues. The CDR3 here is CASSLGGGMTGRYSYEQYF. CDR3 nucleotides: TGTGCCAGCAGTTTGGGCGGGGGGATGACAGGCCGATACTCCTACGAGCAGTACTTC.

This clone was observed a handful of times. V usage is TRBV10-2 and J usage is TRBJ1-1, with a weak D call TRBD1 (6 bases). Germline assignment: CDR1 WSHSY and CDR2 SAAADI. This CDR3 contains 14 residues. Between the trimmed V and J ends, which lost 0 bases and 4 bases, there was a span of 9 bases. The CDR3 region is CASSESGTITEAFF. CDR3 in DNA: TGCGCCAGCAGTGAGTCAGGGACAATCACTGAAGCTTTCTTT.

The chain is built from TRBV24-1 and TRBJ1-4, with 9 bases aligning to TRBD1. V was pared by 5 bases and J by 10 bases, with 10 bases of the junction left unmatched. Germline CDR1 KGHDR, CDR2 SFDVKD. The CDR3 has 15 residues. CDR3 loop: CATSAARTGVGKLFF. DNA of the CDR3: TGTGCCACCAGTGCTGCCAGGACAGGGGTTGGAAAACTGTTTTTT.

CDR3 region: CASSVGGGSTDTQYF. CDR3 DNA sequence: TGCGCCAGCAGTGTCGGGGGAGGGAGCACAGATACGCAGTATTTT. The V call is TRBV10-1, the J call TRBJ2-3; 7 positions match TRBD2. Per the germline V gene, CDR1 is WNHNN and CDR2 is SYGVQD (reference sequence). The V and J ends lost 4 bases and 0 bases, in that order; junction bases with no gene match: 4. This CDR3 has 15 amino acids.

This clone was detected a few times. The chain carries TRBV5-1 and TRBJ1-1; maybe TRBD1 (5 bases). The CDR3 covers 15 residues. Trimming took 1 base from V and 5 from J, leaving 15 bases between them. Per the germline V gene, CDR1 is SGHRS and CDR2 is YFSETQ. The CDR3 DNA sequence: TGCGCCAGCAGCTTGTACCCGGGGCGGGAAACTGAAGCTTTCTTT. It specifies CASSLYPGRETEAFF.

The chain has TRBV15 and TRBJ2-5, with D maybe TRBD2 (6 bases). The CDR3 runs to 15 residues. Germline V CDR1 and CDR2: LNHNV, YYDKDF (reference sequence). The V end lost 0 bases, the J end lost 5 bases, and 13 bases lay between the germline ends. The CDR3 loop is CATSRDFGGIETQYF. The DNA of the CDR3 is TGTGCCACCAGCAGAGATTTCGGAGGGATCGAGACCCAGTACTTC.

The chain combines TRBV5-1 with TRBJ2-7; 12 bases match TRBD2. The germline gives CDR1 SGHRS, CDR2 YFSETQ. The J segment lost 4 bases and the V segment lost 8 bases, leaving 7 bases of the junction unmatched. This CDR3 has 14 residues. The CDR3 is CASCTGTSGYEQYF. The DNA for the CDR3 is TGCGCCAGTTGTACCGGGACTAGCGGGTACGAGCAGTACTTC.

The chain links TRBV19 to TRBJ1-3; D unclear. The germline V gene has CDR1 LNHDA and CDR2 SQIVND (reference sequence). The CDR3 is 18 amino acids. Trimming took off 3 bases at V and 0 bases at J, with 18 bases between the two ends. CDR3 in amino acids: CASSIVESSLGSGNTIYF. CDR3 nucleotides: TGTGCCAGTAGTATCGTCGAAAGTTCCCTCGGCTCTGGAAACACCATATATTTT.

In this sample, this clone turned up once. This sequence joins TRBV30 and TRBJ2-1; TRBD2 might be the D (6 bases). V was clipped by 2 bases and J by 9 bases, with 23 bases between them. Germline CDR1 and CDR2: GTSNPN and SVGIG (reference sequence). The CDR3 runs to 16 residues. CDR3 nucleotides: TGTGCCTGGAGTAACCCGGATTCCCTCGGGGGTAGTGAGCAGTTCTTC. Its translation is CAWSNPDSLGGSEQFF. The full variable domain, rest sourced from reference TRBV30 and TRBJ2-1, is SQTIHQWPATLVQPVGSPLSLECTVEGTSNPNLYWYRQAAGRGLQLLFYSVGIGQISSEVPQNLSASRPQDRQFILSSKKLLLSDSGFYLCAWSNPDSLGGSEQFFGPGTRLTVL.

The rearrangement links TRBV6-5 to TRBJ2-1, with D uncertain. This CDR3 contains 15 residues. The germline CDR1 and CDR2 sequences are MNHEY and SVGAGI. The V end was cut by 0 bases, the J end by 3 bases, with 9 bases between. The CDR3 loop is CASSYSEEVYNEQFF. The CDR3 DNA sequence: TGTGCCAGCAGTTACTCGGAAGAGGTCTACAATGAGCAGTTCTTC.

This clone was picked up one time. At one end, the junction sequence differs from germline, possibly due to a read error. The chain has TRBV19 and TRBJ1-6; D might be TRBD1 (5 bases). Germline V gene data show CDR1 as LNHDA and CDR2 as SQIVND (reference sequence). The CDR3 totals 15 residues. The CDR3 region has the DNA TGTGCCAGTAGGAGCCGGGACTCCAATAATTCACCCCTCCACTTT. This sequence encodes CASRSRDSNNSPLHF.

The genes are TRBV5-6 and TRBJ2-3, with a tentative D call TRBD1 (5 bases). The CDR3 has 17 amino acids. Per the germline V gene, CDR1 is SGHDT and CDR2 is YYEEEE. Trimming cost V 2 bases and J 8 bases, with 24 bases left between them. CDR3 bases: TGTGCCAGCAGCTTTGCCGTGTCAGGGTTCGGAGTCGGTACGCAGTATTTT. It yields the protein CASSFAVSGFGVGTQYF.

This clone was recorded only once. The V and J genes are TRBV5-4 and TRBJ2-1; 13 bases fit TRBD2. The CDR3 covers 16 residues. V lost 0 bases and J lost 6; bases outside the gene matches: 3. Germline lookup yields CDR1 SGHNT and CDR2 YYREEE (reference sequence). CDR3 sequence reads: CASSLEGLAGVNEQFF. For the CDR3, the DNA is TGTGCCAGCAGCTTGGAAGGACTAGCGGGAGTCAATGAGCAGTTCTTC.